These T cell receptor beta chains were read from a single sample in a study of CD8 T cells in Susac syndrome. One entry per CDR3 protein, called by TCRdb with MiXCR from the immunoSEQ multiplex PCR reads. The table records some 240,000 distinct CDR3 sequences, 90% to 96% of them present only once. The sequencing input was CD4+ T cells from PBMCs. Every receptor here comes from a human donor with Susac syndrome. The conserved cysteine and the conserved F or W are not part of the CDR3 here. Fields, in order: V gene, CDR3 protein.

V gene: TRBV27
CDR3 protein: ASSLSRVAGGTNTGELF

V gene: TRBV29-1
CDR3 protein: SALPYNEQF

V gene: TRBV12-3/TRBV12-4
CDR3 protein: ASSLSRETEAF

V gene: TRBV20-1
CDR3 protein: SATRQGRNEQF

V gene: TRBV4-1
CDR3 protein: ASSQPGRDTEAF

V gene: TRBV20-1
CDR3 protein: SARGASGDLTGELF

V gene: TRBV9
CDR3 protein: ASSVARASGIYNEQF

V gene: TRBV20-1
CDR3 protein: SARDGTGGLGQETQY

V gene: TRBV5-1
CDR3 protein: ASSTDIGGYT

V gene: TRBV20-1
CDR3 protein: SAVPDGPSYEQY

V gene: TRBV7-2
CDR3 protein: ASSLRRGREKLF

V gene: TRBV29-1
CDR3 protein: SAARPFRGSSGYEQY

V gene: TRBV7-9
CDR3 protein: ASSPGVVTEQF

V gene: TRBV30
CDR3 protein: AWSGTGGMAYGYT

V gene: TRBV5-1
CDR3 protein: ASSLGRVDYEQY

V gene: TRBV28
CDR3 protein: ASSWQGNTEAF

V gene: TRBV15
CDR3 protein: ATSRDKTGYGYT

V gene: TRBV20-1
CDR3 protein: SARDPSQPQH

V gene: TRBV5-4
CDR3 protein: ASSLGGLAGVVEQF

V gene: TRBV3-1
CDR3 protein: ASSPHEGGEQY

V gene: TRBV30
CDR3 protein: AWAPTSSYNEQF

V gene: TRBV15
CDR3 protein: AIRGWGETQY

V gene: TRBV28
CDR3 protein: ASSPAGQGAYEQY

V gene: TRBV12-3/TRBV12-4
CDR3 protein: ASSPRAHRTDTQY

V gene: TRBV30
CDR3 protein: AWSVDYNEQF

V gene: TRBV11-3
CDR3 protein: ATLDGTQTTDTQY

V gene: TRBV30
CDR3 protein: AWILRWGENTEAF

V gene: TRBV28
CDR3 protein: ASSLQGSNTEAF

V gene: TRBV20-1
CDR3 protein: SARRTSGAGQTQY

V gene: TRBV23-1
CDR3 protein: ASSLLGPVAPIAGPKDEQF

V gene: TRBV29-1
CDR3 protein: SAAEQGNHEQY

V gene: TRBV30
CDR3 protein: AWGDGAETQY

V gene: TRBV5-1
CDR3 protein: ASSPGGSQETQY

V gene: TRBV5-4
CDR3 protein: ASSLVGLAANTGELF

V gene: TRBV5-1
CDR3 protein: ASSPDAGNTDTQY

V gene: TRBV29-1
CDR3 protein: SVGQGYT

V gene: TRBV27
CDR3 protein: ATGFGQGTYEQY

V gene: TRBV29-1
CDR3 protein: SVCLGQGTEAF

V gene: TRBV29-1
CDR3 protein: SVDHWDSTGNTIY

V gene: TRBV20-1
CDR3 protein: SARDPYTGELF

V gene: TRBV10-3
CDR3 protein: AIKRVGGEQY